The 14 T cell receptor beta chains listed next were all sequenced from one sample in a study of cytomegalovirus exposure and HLA in healthy donors. Clones were sequenced by immunoSEQ multiplex PCR, and TCRdb holds only the in-frame ones, with some missing. The sample carries around 250,000 clones, nearly 90% recorded once. The sample comprised PBMCs. All receptors derive from a young woman in good health and CMV-seronegative.

The rearrangement joins TRBV27 to TRBJ1-5; 7 bases agree with TRBD1. The CDR3 extends over 14 amino acids. After removal of 6 bases from V and 4 bases from J, the junction contained 6 bases not matched to a gene. CDR1 and CDR2 from the germline V gene are MNHEY and SMNVEV (reference sequence). The CDR3 DNA reads TGTGCCAGCAGATTCTCAGGGGGTAATCAGCCCCAGCATTTT. It yields the protein CASRFSGGNQPQHF.

This chain joins TRBV27 and TRBJ1-1; TRBD1 is a possible D gene (5 bases). V was shortened by 3 bases and J by 0 bases, with 8 bases between the two germline ends. This CDR3 is 14 amino acids long. The germline CDR1 and CDR2 sequences are MNHEY and SMNVEV (reference sequence). The CDR3 sequence: CASSFTGMNTEAFF. CDR3 coding DNA: TGTGCCAGCAGTTTTACAGGTATGAACACTGAAGCTTTCTTT.

The chain couples TRBV27 to TRBJ2-1; 7 bases are shared with TRBD2. The junction had 17 bases not matched to a gene; V was cut back by 5 bases and J by 4 bases. This CDR3 has 18 amino acids. Germline V gives CDR1 MNHEY, CDR2 SMNVEV (reference sequence). The CDR3 DNA sequence: TGTGCCAGCAGTCCCGAGGGCGGGTGGCTAGCGGCTTACAATGAGCAGTTCTTC. This translates into CASSPEGGWLAAYNEQFF.

V is TRBV11-3 and J is TRBJ2-2; tentative D call: TRBD2 (5 bases). V lost 2 bases and J lost 0, with 10 bases in between. The CDR3 is 16 amino acids. Germline-derived CDR1 and CDR2 are SGHNT and YENEEA. The CDR3: CASSLNGGSNTGELFF. The CDR3, as DNA: TGTGCCAGCAGCTTAAATGGAGGCTCGAACACCGGGGAGCTGTTTTTT. The variable domain in full, with the rest retrieved from reference TRBV11-3 and TRBJ2-2, is EAGVVQSPRYKIIEKKQPVAFWCNPISGHNTLYWYLQNLGQGPELLIRYENEEAVDDSQLPKDRFSAERLKGVDSTLKIQPAELGDSAVYLCASSLNGGSNTGELFFGEGSRLTVL.

This clone was recorded once. The chain carries TRBV7-3 and TRBJ2-7, with 8 bases identical to TRBD1. V dropped 2 bases and J dropped 2; count of bases not matched to a gene: 11. The CDR3 runs 17 residues. CDR1 is SGHTA and CDR2 is FQGTGA in the germline V gene. The CDR3 protein is CASSLGPPGTGTYEQYF. For the CDR3, the DNA is TGTGCCAGCAGCTTAGGGCCCCCCGGGACAGGTACCTACGAGCAGTACTTC. Combining the CDR3 with reference TRBV7-3 and TRBJ2-7 gives the whole variable domain GAGVSQTPSNKVTEKGKYVELRCDPISGHTALYWYRQSLGQGPEFLIYFQGTGAADDSGLPNDRFFAVRPEGSVSTLKIQRTERGDSAVYLCASSLGPPGTGTYEQYFGPGTRLTVT.

This chain connects TRBV4-1 to TRBJ2-3; 10 bases agree with TRBD2. With V trimmed by 1 base and J by 2 bases, 3 bases remained unmatched. CDR1 and CDR2 (germline): MGHRA, YSYEKL. CDR3 length: 16 amino acids. CDR3 sequence (DNA): TGCGCCAGCAGCCAAGTTAGCGGGGGGACCACAGATACGCAGTATTTT. Residues: CASSQVSGGTTDTQYF.

The chain couples TRBV28 to TRBJ1-4; 7 positions match TRBD1. The CDR3 has 16 residues. Germline CDR1 reads MDHEN; CDR2 reads SYDVKM. J was trimmed by 6 bases and V by 6 bases; bases with no gene match: 13. CDR3 sequence reads: CASRPPSGGNYEKLFF. CDR3 DNA sequence: TGTGCCAGCAGGCCCCCCTCAGGGGGGAATTATGAAAAACTGTTTTTT.

V and J are TRBV29-1 and TRBJ1-5, with D maybe TRBD1 (5 bases). The length of the CDR3 is 12 residues. The V gene's germline CDR1 is SQVTM and CDR2 ANQGSEA. Trimming left V 6 bases short and J 0 bases short, with 6 bases between. The CDR3: CSVGGSNQPQHF. The CDR3 DNA is TGCAGCGTGGGGGGTAGCAATCAGCCCCAGCATTTT.

The chain couples TRBV29-1 to TRBJ1-2; TRBD1 agrees at 9 bases. The CDR3 sequence is 14 residues long. With 3 bases clipped from V and 4 bases from J, the junction kept 6 bases outside the gene matches. Germline values: CDR1 SQVTM, CDR2 ANQGSEA. CDR3 coding DNA: TGCAGCGTTGATTACAGGGGGCCCACCTATGGCTACACCTTC. Protein product: CSVDYRGPTYGYTF.

This chain uses TRBV11-2 with TRBJ2-3, with 8 bases fitting TRBD1. Germline CDR1 and CDR2: SGHAT and FQNNGV. Trimming cost V 5 bases and J 3 bases; bases outside gene matches: 4. This CDR3 contains 14 residues. The CDR3 is CASSPRQGTDTQYF. CDR3 nucleotides: TGTGCCAGCAGCCCTCGACAGGGGACAGATACGCAGTATTTT.

The rearrangement joins TRBV5-1 to TRBJ1-1, with 8 nucleotides matching TRBD1. J lost 0 bases, V lost 3 bases, and 7 bases had no gene match. This CDR3 has 16 amino acids. Germline V gives CDR1 SGHRS, CDR2 YFSETQ. In DNA, the CDR3 is TGCGCCAGCAGCTCGACAGGGGAGGGGATGAACACTGAAGCTTTCTTT. The encoded protein is CASSSTGEGMNTEAFF.

The V gene is TRBV2, the J gene TRBJ1-6; 10 bases match TRBD1. The CDR3 runs 16 residues. After removal of 1 base from V and 7 bases from J, the junction contained 4 bases not matched to a gene. CDR1 is SNHLY, CDR2 FYNNEI, per germline. CDR3 protein: CASSEGGQGGNSPLHF. Here the CDR3 DNA reads TGTGCCAGCAGTGAAGGTGGACAGGGGGGGAATTCACCCCTCCACTTT.

The chain has TRBV4-3 and TRBJ1-2; D possibly corresponds to TRBD1 (6 bases). This CDR3 is built from 15 residues. V shed 1 base and J shed 4 bases, with 13 bases lying between them. Per germline, CDR1 LGHNA and CDR2 YSLEER. The CDR3, as DNA: TGCGCCAGCAGCCAAGCCGCGGGGGGCCCCTATGGCTACACCTTC. Translation: CASSQAAGGPYGYTF.

The chain combines TRBV27 with TRBJ1-1, with a tentative D call TRBD1 (5 bases). The V end was cut by 2 bases, the J end by 6 bases, with 10 bases between. The CDR3 is 13 amino acids. Germline assignment: CDR1 MNHEY and CDR2 SMNVEV (reference sequence). The CDR3 loop reads CASSLVWGAEAFF. CDR3 nucleotides: TGTGCCAGCAGTTTAGTGTGGGGCGCTGAAGCTTTCTTT.